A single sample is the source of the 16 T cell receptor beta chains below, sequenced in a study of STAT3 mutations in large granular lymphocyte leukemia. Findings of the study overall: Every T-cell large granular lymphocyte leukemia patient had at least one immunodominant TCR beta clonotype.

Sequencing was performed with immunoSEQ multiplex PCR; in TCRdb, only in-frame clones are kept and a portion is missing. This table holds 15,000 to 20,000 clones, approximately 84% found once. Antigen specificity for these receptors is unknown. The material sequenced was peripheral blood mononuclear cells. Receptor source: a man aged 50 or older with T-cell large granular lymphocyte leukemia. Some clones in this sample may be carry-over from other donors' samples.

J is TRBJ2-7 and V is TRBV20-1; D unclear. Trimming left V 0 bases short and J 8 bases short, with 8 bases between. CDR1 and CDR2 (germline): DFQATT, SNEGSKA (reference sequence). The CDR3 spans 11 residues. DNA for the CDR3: TGCAGTGCTAGAGATGGAACGAAGCAGTACTTC. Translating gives CSARDGTKQYF.

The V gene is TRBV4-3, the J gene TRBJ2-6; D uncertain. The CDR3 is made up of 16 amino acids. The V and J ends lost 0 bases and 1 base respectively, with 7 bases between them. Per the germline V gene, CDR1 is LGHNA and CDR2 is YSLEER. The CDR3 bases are TGCGCCAGCAGCCAAGAATCGGTATCTGGGGCCAACGTCCTGACTTTC. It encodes CASSQESVSGANVLTF.

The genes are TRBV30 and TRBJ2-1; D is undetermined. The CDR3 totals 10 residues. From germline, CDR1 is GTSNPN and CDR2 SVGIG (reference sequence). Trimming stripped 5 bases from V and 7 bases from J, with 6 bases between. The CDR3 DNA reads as TGTGCCTGGGGTTTTAATGAGCAGTTCTTC. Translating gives CAWGFNEQFF.

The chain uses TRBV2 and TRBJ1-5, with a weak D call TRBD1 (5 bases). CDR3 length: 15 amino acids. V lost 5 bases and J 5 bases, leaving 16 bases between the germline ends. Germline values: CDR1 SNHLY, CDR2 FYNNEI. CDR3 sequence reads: CASSPFTGGYQPQHF. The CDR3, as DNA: TGTGCCAGCAGTCCGTTTACAGGTGGTTATCAGCCCCAGCATTTT.

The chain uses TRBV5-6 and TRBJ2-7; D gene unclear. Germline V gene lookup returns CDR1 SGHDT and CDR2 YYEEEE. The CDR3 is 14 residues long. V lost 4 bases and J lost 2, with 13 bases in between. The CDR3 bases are TGTGCCAGCAGCAAGTCCCATCTCCCCTACGAGCAGTACTTC. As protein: CASSKSHLPYEQYF.

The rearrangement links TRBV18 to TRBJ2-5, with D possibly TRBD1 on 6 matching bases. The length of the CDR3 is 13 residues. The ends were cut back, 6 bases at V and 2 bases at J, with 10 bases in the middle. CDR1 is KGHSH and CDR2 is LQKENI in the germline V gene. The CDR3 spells CASSRDKQETQYF. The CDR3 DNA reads TGTGCCAGCTCCCGGGACAAACAAGAGACCCAGTACTTC.

The CDR3 protein is CASAPANGAYEQYF. DNA of the CDR3: TGCGCCAGCGCACCAGCTAATGGGGCCTACGAGCAGTACTTC. The V call is TRBV4-3, the J call TRBJ2-7; D is unresolved. The V and J ends lost 8 bases and 2 bases respectively, with 16 bases between them. Germline lookup yields CDR1 LGHNA and CDR2 YSLEER. This CDR3 has 14 amino acids.

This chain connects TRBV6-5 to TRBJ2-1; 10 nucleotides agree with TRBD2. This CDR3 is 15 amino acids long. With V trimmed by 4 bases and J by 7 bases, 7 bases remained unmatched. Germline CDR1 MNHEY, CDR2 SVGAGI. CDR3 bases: TGTGCCAGCAGTTGGGCTAGCGGGGGTAGGAATGAGCAGTTCTTC. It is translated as CASSWASGGRNEQFF.

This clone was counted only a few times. The CDR3 reads CASSVPLYEQYF. The CDR3 nucleotides read TGTGCCAGCAGTGTTCCACTCTACGAGCAGTACTTC. The chain uses TRBV2 and TRBJ2-7; the D is unclear. CDR1 is SNHLY and CDR2 is FYNNEI in the germline V gene. V was trimmed by 4 bases and J by 3 bases, leaving 7 bases between them. The CDR3 loop spans 12 amino acids.

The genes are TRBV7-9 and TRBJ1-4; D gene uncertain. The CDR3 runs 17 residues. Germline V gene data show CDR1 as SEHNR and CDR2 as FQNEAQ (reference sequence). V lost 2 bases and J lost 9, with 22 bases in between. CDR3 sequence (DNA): TGTGCCAGCAGCTTAATTGTAAGCTGGGGAGAAGACCAAAAACTGTTTTTT. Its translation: CASSLIVSWGEDQKLFF. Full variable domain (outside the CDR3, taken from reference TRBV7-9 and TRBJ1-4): DTGVSQNPRHKITKRGQNVTFRCDPISEHNRLYWYRQTLGQGPEFLTYFQNEAQLEKSRLLSDRFSAERPKGSFSTLEIQRTEQGDSAMYLCASSLIVSWGEDQKLFFGSGTQLSVL.

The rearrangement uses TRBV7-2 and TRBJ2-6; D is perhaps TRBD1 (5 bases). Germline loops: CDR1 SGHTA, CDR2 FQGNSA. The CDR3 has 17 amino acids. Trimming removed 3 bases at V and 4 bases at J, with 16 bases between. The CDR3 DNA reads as TGTGCCAGCAGCTTGGGGCGGCAGGGAAGCGGGGCCAACGTCCTGACTTTC. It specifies CASSLGRQGSGANVLTF.

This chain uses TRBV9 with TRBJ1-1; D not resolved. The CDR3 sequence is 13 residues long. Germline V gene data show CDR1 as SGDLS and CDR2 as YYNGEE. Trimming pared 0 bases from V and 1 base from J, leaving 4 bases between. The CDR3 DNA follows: TGTGCCAGCAGCGTAGCAGGGAACACTGAAGCTTTCTTT. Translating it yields CASSVAGNTEAFF.

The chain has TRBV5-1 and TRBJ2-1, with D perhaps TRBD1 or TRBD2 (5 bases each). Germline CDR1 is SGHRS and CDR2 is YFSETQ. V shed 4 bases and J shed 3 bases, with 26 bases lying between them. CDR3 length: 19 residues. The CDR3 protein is CASSTKGGGKDVYYNEQFF. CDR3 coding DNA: TGCGCCAGCAGCACAAAAGGTGGGGGTAAGGATGTATACTACAATGAGCAGTTCTTC.

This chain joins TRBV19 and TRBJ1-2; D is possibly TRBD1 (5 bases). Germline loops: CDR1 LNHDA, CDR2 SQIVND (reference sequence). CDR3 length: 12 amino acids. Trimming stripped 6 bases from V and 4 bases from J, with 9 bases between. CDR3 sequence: CASSRGPYGYTF. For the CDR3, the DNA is TGTGCCAGTAGCCGGGGCCCCTATGGCTACACCTTC. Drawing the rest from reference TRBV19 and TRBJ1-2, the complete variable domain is DGGITQSPKYLFRKEGQNVTLSCEQNLNHDAMYWYRQDPGQGLRLIYYSQIVNDFQKGDIAEGYSVSREKKESFPLTVTSAQKNPTAFYLCASSRGPYGYTFGSGTRLTVV.

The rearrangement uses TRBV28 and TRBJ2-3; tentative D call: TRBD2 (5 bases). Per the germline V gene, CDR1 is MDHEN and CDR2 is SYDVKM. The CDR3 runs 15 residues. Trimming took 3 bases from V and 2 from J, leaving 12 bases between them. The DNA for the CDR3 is TGTGCCAGCAGTTTCCACAGCGGTTCCACAGATACGCAGTATTTT. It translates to CASSFHSGSTDTQYF.

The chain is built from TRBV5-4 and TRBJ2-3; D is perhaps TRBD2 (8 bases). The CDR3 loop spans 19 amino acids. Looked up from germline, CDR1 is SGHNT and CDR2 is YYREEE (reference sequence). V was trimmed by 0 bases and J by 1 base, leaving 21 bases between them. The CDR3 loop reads CASSLEGASGFSRTDTQYF. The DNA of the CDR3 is TGTGCCAGCAGCTTGGAGGGGGCTAGCGGGTTTAGTCGCACAGATACGCAGTATTTT.